This entry features one T cell receptor (beta chain) sequence. V shed 5 bases, J shed 4 bases, and the junction held 8 bases outside the gene matches. The germline gives CDR1 WNHNN, CDR2 SYGVQD (reference sequence). The CDR3 is 15 residues long. This specimen belongs to a study of shared T cell receptors in the human thymus. Data came from immunoSEQ multiplex PCR; TCRdb stores just in-frame clones and leaves some out. The table includes under 850,000 clones, roughly 88% detected once. Another study also made use of these data, one on human thymus T cells. That paper notes: Resected material from corrective heart surgery provided the thymus tissue analysed. Blood and thymic repertoires both appeared biased in V and J gene usage. Overlap was high between thymic repertoires from unrelated individuals, as reported in related research.

Specimen: thymocytes. This chain uses TRBV10-1 with TRBJ2-5; TRBD1 matches at 9 bases. This TCR was recovered from a boy less than two years old with a congenital heart defect. Here the CDR3 DNA reads TGCGCCAGCAGTTCAGGAACAGGGGGCCTAGAGACCCAGTACTTC. Residues: CASSSGTGGLETQYF.